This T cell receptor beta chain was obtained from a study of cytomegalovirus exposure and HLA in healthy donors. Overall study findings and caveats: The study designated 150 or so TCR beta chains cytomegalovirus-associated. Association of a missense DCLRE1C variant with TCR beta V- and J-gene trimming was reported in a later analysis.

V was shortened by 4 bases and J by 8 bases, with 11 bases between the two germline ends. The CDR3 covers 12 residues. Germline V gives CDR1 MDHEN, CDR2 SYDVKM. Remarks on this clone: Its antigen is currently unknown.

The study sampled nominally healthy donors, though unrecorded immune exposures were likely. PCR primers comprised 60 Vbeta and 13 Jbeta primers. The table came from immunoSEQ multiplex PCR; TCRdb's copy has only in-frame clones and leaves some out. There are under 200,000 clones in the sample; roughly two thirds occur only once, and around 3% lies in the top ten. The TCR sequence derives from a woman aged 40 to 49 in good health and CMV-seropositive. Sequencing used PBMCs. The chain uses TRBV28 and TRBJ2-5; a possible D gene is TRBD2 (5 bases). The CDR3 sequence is CASSSRRVTQYF. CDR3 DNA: TGTGCCAGCAGTTCCCGGCGGGTTACCCAGTACTTC.